This TCR beta chain emerged from a study of neurological immune-mediated disorders. TCRdb re-derived calls from the 5' RACE reads in MiXCR, one entry per CDR3 protein. The sample holds tens of thousands of distinct CDR3 sequences, approximately 15% seen once. Stated time point: longitudinal time-point 3. In this sample, this clonotype turned up many times. The CDR3 is 16 residues long. V was pared by 2 bases and J by 3 bases, with 14 bases between. Germline V lookup: CDR1 MDHEN, CDR2 SYDVKM. This clonotype was sampled from a man under 40 in good health. The chain has TRBV28 and TRBJ1-5, with D perhaps matching TRBD1 (5 bases). The sequencing input was PBMCs. The CDR3 DNA reads TGTGCCAGCAGTTTAGGACCGGGACGGATCAATCAGCCCCAGCATTTT. It yields the protein CASSLGPGRINQPQHF.